This TCR beta chain is drawn from a study of technical replicates of blood from several donors. The V segment lost 7 bases and the J segment 12 bases; nucleotides outside the gene matches: 15. Germline V gene data show CDR1 as SEHNR and CDR2 as FQNEAQ (reference sequence). The CDR3 spans 14 residues. Assay used: immunoSEQ multiplex PCR; TCRdb lists only in-frame clones, some missing. The sample consists of tens of thousands of clones, about 93% of them appearing once. Source material: T cells isolated from PBMCs. The receptor comes from a human donor in good health. V and J are TRBV7-9 and TRBJ2-1; 7 bases match TRBD2. Here the CDR3 reads CASTSGGSNVGQFF. The CDR3 coding sequence is TGTGCCAGCACCTCGGGCGGGAGTAACGTAGGGCAGTTCTTC.